The 13 T cell receptor beta chains given below trace back to one sample, sequenced in a study of PD-L1 blockade in urothelial cancer. The table came from immunoSEQ multiplex PCR; TCRdb's copy has only in-frame clones and leaves some out. The table lists some 100,000 clones, over 80% of them singletons. The specimen was PBMCs, collected around atezolizumab (anti-PD-L1) treatment. The receptor set was obtained from a woman older than 75 with urothelial cancer.

V gene TRBV11-2 combines with J gene TRBJ1-5, with 10 nucleotides matching TRBD1. The CDR3 spans 14 residues. Germline V CDR1 and CDR2: SGHAT, FQNNGV. Trimming took 4 bases from V and 6 from J; bases not matched to a gene: 3. The CDR3 spells CASSSTGGSQPQHF. In DNA, the CDR3 is TGTGCCAGCAGCTCGACAGGGGGCAGTCAGCCCCAGCATTTT.

CDR3 nucleotide sequence: TGTGCCAGTTCTTCTGTAGGGACTGGGAATGAAAAACTGTTTTTT. Its translation: CASSSVGTGNEKLFF. This chain links TRBV28 with TRBJ1-4, with D possibly being TRBD1 (5 bases). Trimming removed 9 bases at V and 5 bases at J, with 19 bases between. The CDR3 extends over 15 amino acids. Looked up from germline, CDR1 is MDHEN and CDR2 is SYDVKM.

CDR3 DNA: TGTGCCAGCAGCTTACCCACCTATAGCGGGAGGGCCTACAATGAGCAGTTCTTC. This translates into CASSLPTYSGRAYNEQFF. The chain recombines TRBV7-9 with TRBJ2-1; TRBD2 matches at 11 bases. The germline V gene encodes CDR1 SEHNR and CDR2 FQNEAQ (reference sequence). This CDR3 contains 18 residues. V lost 2 bases to trimming and J lost 2 bases; unmatched junction nucleotides: 8.

This clone was detected once. The chain employs TRBV19 and TRBJ2-1; a weak D match, TRBD2 (5 bases). The CDR3 is made up of 16 amino acids. With 6 bases removed from V and 1 base from J, the gap between germline ends came to 16 bases. The V gene's germline CDR1 is LNHDA and CDR2 SQIVND (reference sequence). The CDR3 nucleotides are TGTGCCAGTAGGACCTCGTGGGGAGTTTCCTACAATGAGCAGTTCTTC. Translated: CASRTSWGVSYNEQFF.

This clone was observed once. The rearrangement joins TRBV5-4 to TRBJ2-5; D gene ambiguous. Germline V lookup: CDR1 SGHNT, CDR2 YYREEE (reference sequence). V lost 3 bases to trimming and J lost 4 bases, with 4 bases between them. This CDR3 has 11 amino acids. The CDR3 DNA is TGTGCCAGCAGCTCGGGAGAGACCCAGTACTTC. It codes for CASSSGETQYF. The full variable domain, completed using reference TRBV5-4 and TRBJ2-5, is ETGVTQSPTHLIKTRGQQVTLRCSSQSGHNTVSWYQQALGQGPQFIFQYYREEENGRGNFPPRFSGLQFPNYSSELNVNALELDDSALYLCASSSGETQYFGPGTRLLVL.

The chain links TRBV19 to TRBJ1-1, with a weak D call TRBD1 (6 bases). The CDR3 covers 14 residues. Germline V gives CDR1 LNHDA, CDR2 SQIVND (reference sequence). V was trimmed by 6 bases and J by 4 bases, leaving 15 bases between them. In nucleotides, the CDR3 is TGTGCCAGTAGCCAAACAGGGATCGCCACTGAAGCTTTCTTT. Amino acids: CASSQTGIATEAFF.

This chain connects TRBV19 to TRBJ2-3, with D hard to call. V lost 5 bases, J lost 8 bases, and 14 bases lay in between. In germline, CDR1 is LNHDA, CDR2 SQIVND (reference sequence). The CDR3 runs to 13 residues. In DNA, the CDR3 is TGTGCCAGTAGTGAGAAAATCCTGGTTACGCAGTATTTT. This codes for CASSEKILVTQYF.

The rearrangement links TRBV7-3 to TRBJ1-1; TRBD1 is a possible D gene (6 bases). V lost 5 bases and J lost 4, with 14 bases in between. The CDR3 runs to 14 residues. Germline V gene data show CDR1 as SGHTA and CDR2 as FQGTGA. CDR3: CASSQQGSSTEAFF. The CDR3 region has the DNA TGTGCCAGCAGCCAACAGGGTTCAAGCACTGAAGCTTTCTTT.

This clone turned up a few times. The chain recombines TRBV9 with TRBJ1-5; D call uncertain. CDR1 and CDR2 from the germline V gene are SGDLS and YYNGEE. This CDR3 is built from 13 residues. Trimming took off 4 bases at V and 3 bases at J, with 8 bases between the two ends. CDR3 DNA sequence: TGTGCCAGCAGCCCCGGAGACAATCAGCCCCAGCATTTT. It is translated as CASSPGDNQPQHF.

This clone was seen more than once but under ten times. V usage is TRBV30 and J usage is TRBJ1-5; D gene uncertain. Germline CDR1 is GTSNPN and CDR2 is SVGIG (reference sequence). Trimming took 1 base from V and 4 from J, leaving 8 bases between them. The CDR3 runs to 13 residues. The CDR3 region is CAWSGQVNQPQHF. The CDR3 DNA follows: TGTGCCTGGAGTGGACAAGTAAATCAGCCCCAGCATTTT.

The rearrangement links TRBV28 to TRBJ2-1; 9 positions match TRBD2. Germline V gene data show CDR1 as MDHEN and CDR2 as SYDVKM. V lost 7 bases, J lost 8 bases, and 15 bases stayed unmatched. This CDR3 contains 16 residues. CDR3 amino acids: CASILRGGRASDEQFF. The CDR3 DNA reads TGTGCCAGCATCCTTCGGGGCGGGAGGGCCTCAGATGAGCAGTTCTTC.

This clone has only a few counts. The chain uses TRBV5-1 and TRBJ2-3; a possible D gene is TRBD1 (6 bases). This CDR3 comprises 13 residues. Per the germline V gene, CDR1 is SGHRS and CDR2 is YFSETQ. V was shortened by 4 bases and J by 6 bases, with 12 bases between the two germline ends. The CDR3 reads CASSGGSRDTQYF. In DNA, the CDR3 is TGCGCCAGCAGCGGGGGCTCTAGGGATACGCAGTATTTT.

This rearrangement joins TRBV29-1 to TRBJ1-1; a weak D match, TRBD1 (5 bases). CDR3 length: 14 amino acids. Trimming left V 6 bases short and J 2 bases short, with 16 bases between. Germline V lookup: CDR1 SQVTM, CDR2 ANQGSEA. The CDR3 is CSVGRRQPNTEAFF. The CDR3 DNA reads as TGCAGCGTCGGCCGAAGACAGCCAAACACTGAAGCTTTCTTT.